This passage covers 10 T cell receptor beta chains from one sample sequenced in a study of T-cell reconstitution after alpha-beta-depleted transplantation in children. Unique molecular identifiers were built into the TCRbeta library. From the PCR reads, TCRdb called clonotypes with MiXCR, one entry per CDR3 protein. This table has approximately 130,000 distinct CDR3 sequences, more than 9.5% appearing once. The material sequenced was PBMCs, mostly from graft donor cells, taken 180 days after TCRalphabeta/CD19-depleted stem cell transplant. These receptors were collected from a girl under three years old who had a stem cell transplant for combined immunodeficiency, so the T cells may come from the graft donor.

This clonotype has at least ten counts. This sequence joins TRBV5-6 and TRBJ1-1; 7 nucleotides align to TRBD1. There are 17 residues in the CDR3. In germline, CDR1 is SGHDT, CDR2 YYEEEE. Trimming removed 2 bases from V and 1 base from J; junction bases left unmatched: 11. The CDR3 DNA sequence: TGTGCCAGCAGCTTTTTAGGGACAGAGAACCCGAACACTGAAGCTTTCTTT. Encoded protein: CASSFLGTENPNTEAFF.

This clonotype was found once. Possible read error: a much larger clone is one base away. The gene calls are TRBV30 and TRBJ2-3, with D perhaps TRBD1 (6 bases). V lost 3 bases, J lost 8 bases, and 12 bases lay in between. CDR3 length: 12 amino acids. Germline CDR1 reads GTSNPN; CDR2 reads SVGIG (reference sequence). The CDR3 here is CAWSTGQGTQYF. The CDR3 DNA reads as TGTGCCTGGAGCACGGGACAAGGTACGCAGTATTTT.

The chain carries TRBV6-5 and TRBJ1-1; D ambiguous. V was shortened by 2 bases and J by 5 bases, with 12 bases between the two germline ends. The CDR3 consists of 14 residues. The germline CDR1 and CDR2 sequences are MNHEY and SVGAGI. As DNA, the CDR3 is TGTGCCAGCAGTTACCGACACCCGTGGACTGAAGCTTTCTTT. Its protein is CASSYRHPWTEAFF.

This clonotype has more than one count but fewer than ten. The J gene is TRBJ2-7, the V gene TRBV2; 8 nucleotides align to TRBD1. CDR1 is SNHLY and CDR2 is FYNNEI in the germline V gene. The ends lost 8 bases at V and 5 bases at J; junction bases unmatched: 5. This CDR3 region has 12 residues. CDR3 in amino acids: CASGTGRNEQYF. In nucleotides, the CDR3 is TGTGCCAGCGGGACAGGTAGGAACGAGCAGTACTTC.

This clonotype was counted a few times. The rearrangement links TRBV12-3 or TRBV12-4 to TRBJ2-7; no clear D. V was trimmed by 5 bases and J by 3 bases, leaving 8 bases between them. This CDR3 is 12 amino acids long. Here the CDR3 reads CASSQAVYEQYF. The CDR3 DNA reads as TGTGCCAGCAGTCAAGCCGTCTACGAGCAGTACTTC.

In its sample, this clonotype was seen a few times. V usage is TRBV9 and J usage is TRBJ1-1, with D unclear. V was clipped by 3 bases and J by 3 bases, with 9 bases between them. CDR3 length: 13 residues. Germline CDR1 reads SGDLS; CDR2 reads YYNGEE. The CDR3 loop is CASSGIGYTEAFF. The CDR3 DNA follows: TGTGCCAGCAGCGGCATCGGGTACACTGAAGCTTTCTTT.

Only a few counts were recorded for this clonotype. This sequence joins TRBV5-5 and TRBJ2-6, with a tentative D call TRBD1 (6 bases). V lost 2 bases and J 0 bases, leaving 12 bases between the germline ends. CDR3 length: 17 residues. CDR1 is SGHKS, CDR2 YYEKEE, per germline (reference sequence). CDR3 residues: CASSLRTAYSGANVLTF. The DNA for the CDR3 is TGTGCCAGCAGCTTAAGGACAGCTTACTCTGGGGCCAACGTCCTGACTTTC.

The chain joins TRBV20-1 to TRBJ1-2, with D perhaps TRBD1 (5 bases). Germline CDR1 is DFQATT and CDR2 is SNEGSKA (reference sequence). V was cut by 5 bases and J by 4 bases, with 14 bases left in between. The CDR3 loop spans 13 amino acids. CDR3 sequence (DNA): TGCAGTGCTGGACCGGACACCTCCTATGGCTACACCTTC. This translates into CSAGPDTSYGYTF.

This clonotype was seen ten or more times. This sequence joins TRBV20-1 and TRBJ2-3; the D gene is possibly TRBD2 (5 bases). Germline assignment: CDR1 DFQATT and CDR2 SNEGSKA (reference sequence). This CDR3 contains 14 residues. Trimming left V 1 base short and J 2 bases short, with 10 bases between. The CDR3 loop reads CSARVAGYTDTQYF. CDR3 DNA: TGCAGTGCTAGAGTTGCGGGTTACACAGATACGCAGTATTTT.

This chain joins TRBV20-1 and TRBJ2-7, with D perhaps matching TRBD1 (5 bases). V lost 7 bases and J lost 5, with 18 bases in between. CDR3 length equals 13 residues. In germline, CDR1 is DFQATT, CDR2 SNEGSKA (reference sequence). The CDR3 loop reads CSVSMPTGNEQYF. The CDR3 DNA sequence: TGCAGTGTCTCAATGCCTACAGGAAACGAGCAGTACTTC.